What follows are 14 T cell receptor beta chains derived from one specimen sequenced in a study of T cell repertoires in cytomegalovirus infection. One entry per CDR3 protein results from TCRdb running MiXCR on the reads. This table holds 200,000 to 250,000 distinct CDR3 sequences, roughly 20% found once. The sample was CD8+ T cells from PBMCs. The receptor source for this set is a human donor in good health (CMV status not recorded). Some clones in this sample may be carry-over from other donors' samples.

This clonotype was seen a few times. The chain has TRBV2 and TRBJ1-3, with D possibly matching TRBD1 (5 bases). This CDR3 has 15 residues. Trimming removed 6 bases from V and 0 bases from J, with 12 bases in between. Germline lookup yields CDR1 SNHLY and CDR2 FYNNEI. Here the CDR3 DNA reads TGTGCCAGCAGGGTTGACAGTTCCTCTGGAAACACCATATATTTT. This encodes CASRVDSSSGNTIYF.

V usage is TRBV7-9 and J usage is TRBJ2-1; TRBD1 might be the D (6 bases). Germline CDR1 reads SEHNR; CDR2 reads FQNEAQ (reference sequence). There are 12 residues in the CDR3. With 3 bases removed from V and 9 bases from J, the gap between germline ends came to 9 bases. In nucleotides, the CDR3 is TGTGCCAGCAGCTTCACAGGGTTTGAGCAGTTCTTC. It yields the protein CASSFTGFEQFF. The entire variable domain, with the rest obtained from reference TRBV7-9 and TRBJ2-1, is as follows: DTGVSQNPRHKITKRGQNVTFRCDPISEHNRLYWYRQTLGQGPEFLTYFQNEAQLEKSRLLSDRFSAERPKGSFSTLEIQRTEQGDSAMYLCASSFTGFEQFFGPGTRLTVL.

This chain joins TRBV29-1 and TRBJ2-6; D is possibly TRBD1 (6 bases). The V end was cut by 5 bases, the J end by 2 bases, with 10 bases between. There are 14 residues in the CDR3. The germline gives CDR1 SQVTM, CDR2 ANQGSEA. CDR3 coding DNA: TGCAGCGTTAACAGGGACGCTGGGGCCAACGTCCTGACTTTC. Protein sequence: CSVNRDAGANVLTF. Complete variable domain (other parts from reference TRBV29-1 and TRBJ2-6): SAVISQKPSRDICQRGTSLTIQCQVDSQVTMMFWYRQQPGQSLTLIATANQGSEATYESGFVIDKFPISRPNLTFSTLTVSNMSPEDSSIYLCSVNRDAGANVLTFGAGSRLTVL.

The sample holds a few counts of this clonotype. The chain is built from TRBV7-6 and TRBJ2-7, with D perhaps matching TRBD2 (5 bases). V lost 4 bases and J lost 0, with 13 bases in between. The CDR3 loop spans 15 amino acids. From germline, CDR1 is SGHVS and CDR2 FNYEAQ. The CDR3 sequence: CASSYGNSHSYEQYF. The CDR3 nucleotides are TGTGCCAGCAGCTACGGGAACAGCCACTCCTACGAGCAGTACTTC.

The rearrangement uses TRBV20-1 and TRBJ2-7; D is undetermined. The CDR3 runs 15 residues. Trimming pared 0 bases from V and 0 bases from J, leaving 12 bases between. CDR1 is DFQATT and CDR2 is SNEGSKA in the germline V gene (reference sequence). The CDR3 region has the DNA TGCAGTGCTAGAGATCTGGCCGCGGCCTCCTACGAGCAGTACTTC. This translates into CSARDLAAASYEQYF.

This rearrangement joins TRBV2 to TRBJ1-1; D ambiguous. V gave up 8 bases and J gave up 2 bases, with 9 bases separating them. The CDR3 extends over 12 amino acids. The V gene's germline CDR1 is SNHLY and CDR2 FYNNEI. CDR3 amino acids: CASPLTNTEAFF. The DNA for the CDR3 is TGTGCCAGCCCCCTCACTAACACTGAAGCTTTCTTT.

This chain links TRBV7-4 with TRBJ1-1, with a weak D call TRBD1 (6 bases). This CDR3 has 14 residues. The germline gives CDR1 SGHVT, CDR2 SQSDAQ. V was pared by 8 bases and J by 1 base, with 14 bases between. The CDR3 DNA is TGTGCCAGCGGGGGCTTCCTATCGAACACTGAAGCTTTCTTT. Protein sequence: CASGGFLSNTEAFF.

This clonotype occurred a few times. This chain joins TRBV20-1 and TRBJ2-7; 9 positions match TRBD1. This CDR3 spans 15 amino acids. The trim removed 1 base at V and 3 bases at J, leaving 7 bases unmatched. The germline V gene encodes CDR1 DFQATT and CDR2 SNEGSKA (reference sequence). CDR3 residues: CSARARDRDIYEQYF. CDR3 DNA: TGCAGTGCTAGAGCCCGGGACAGGGATATCTACGAGCAGTACTTC.

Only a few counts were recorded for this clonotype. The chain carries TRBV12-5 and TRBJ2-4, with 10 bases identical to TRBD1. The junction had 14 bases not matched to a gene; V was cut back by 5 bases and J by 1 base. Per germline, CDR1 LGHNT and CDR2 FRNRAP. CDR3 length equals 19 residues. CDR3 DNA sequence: TGTGCTAGTGGTCTCCGGGACAGGGGTCGTCTCGGGGCCAAAAACATTCAGTACTTC. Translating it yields CASGLRDRGRLGAKNIQYF. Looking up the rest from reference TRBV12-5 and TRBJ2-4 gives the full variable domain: DARVTQTPRHKVTEMGQEVTMRCQPILGHNTVFWYRQTMMQGLELLAYFRNRAPLDDSGMPKDRFSAEMPDATLATLKIQPSEPRDSAVYFCASGLRDRGRLGAKNIQYFGAGTRLSVL.

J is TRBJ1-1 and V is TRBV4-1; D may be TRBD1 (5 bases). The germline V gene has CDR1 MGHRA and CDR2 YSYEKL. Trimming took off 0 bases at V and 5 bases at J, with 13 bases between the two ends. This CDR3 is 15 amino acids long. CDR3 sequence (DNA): TGCGCCAGCAGCCAAGATTGGGGGGGGGGAACTGAAGCTTTCTTT. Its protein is CASSQDWGGGTEAFF.

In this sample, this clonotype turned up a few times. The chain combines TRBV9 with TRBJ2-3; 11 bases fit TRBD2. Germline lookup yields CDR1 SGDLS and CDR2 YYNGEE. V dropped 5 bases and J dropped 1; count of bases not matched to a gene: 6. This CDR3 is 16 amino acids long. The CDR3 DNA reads TGTGCCAGCAGGATGGGTAGCGGGGGGGGCACAGATACGCAGTATTTT. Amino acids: CASRMGSGGGTDTQYF.

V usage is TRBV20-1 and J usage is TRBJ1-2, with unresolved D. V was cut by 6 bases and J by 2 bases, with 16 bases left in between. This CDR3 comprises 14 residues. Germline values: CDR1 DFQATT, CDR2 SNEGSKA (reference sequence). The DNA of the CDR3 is TGCAGTGCGACCGACGATGGGCCAAACTATGGCTACACCTTC. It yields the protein CSATDDGPNYGYTF.

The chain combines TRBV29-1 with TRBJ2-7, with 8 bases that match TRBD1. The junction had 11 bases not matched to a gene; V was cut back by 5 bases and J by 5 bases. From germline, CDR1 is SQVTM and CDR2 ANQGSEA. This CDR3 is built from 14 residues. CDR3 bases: TGCAGCGTTATTCCCGGGACAGGACCGAACGAGCAGTACTTC. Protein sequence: CSVIPGTGPNEQYF.

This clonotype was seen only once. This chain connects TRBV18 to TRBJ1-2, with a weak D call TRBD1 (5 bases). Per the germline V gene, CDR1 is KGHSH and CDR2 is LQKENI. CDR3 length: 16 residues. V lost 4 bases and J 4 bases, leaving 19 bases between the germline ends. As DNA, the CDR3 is TGTGCCAGCTCACGCGTCGGGGTTAAGGGGATCTATGGCTACACCTTC. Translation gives CASSRVGVKGIYGYTF.